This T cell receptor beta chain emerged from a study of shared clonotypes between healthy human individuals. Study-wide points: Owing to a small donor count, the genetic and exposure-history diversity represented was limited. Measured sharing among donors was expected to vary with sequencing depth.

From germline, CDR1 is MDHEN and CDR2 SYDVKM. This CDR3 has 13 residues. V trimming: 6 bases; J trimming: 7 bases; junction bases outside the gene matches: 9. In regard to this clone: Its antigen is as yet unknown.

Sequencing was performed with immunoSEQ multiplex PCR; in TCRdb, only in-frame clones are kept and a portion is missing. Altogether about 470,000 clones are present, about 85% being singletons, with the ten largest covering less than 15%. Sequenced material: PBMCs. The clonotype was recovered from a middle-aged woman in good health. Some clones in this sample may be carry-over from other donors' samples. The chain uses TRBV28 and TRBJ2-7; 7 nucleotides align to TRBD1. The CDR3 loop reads CASRAQGSGEQYF. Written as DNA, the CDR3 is TGTGCCAGCAGGGCACAGGGGTCCGGGGAGCAGTACTTC.